These 3 T cell receptor beta chains share one sample of origin, sequenced in a study of response to subunit inactivated influenza vaccine. Each CDR3 protein is one row after TCRdb ran MiXCR on the RT-PCR reads. The repertoire has around 650,000 distinct CDR3 sequences, more than 15% of them found once; the top ten carry roughly 10%. The sequencing used PBMCs from blood, collected 11 to 12 days after vaccination. These receptors all come from a middle-aged man who received an inactivated influenza vaccine.

V gene TRBV20-1 combines with J gene TRBJ2-7, with D possibly matching TRBD1 (5 bases). V was trimmed by 1 base and J by 2 bases, leaving 12 bases between them. The CDR3 sequence is 14 residues long. Germline V gene data show CDR1 as DFQATT and CDR2 as SNEGSKA (reference sequence). CDR3 DNA sequence: TGCAGTGCTAGAGGGACACCCATAACCTACGAGCAGTACTTC. This sequence encodes CSARGTPITYEQYF.

This clonotype came up a few times. In DNA, the CDR3 is TGCGCCAGCAGCCGCGGGAAGACGGAGAACTATGGCTACACCTTC. Translation gives CASSRGKTENYGYTF. The rearrangement uses TRBV4-3 and TRBJ1-2; D not certain. Trimming stripped 4 bases from V and 2 bases from J, with 14 bases between. The CDR3 contains 15 residues. Per the germline V gene, CDR1 is LGHNA and CDR2 is YSLEER.

This clonotype occurred a few times. The chain employs TRBV10-3 and TRBJ2-1; TRBD2 matches 7 bases. Germline CDR1 ENHRY, CDR2 SYGVKD. The V gene end was trimmed by 8 bases and the J gene end by 3 bases; junction bases not matched to a gene: 13. The CDR3 extends over 16 amino acids. CDR3 sequence reads: CAIHPGGLAVYNEQFF. CDR3 bases: TGTGCCATCCATCCCGGGGGTCTAGCGGTCTACAATGAGCAGTTCTTC.